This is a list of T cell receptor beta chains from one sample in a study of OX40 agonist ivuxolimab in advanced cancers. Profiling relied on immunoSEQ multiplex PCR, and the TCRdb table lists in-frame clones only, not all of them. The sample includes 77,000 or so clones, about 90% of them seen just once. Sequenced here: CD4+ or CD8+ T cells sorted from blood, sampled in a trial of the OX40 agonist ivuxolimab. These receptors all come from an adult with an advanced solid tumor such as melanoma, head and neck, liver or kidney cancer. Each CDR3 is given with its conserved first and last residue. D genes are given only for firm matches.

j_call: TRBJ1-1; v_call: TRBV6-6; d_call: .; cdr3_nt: TGTGCCAGCAGACTCCAAGGCACTGAAGCTTTCTTT; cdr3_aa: CASRLQGTEAFF
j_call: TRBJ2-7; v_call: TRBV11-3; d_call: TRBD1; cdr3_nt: TGTGCCAGCAGCTTATATGGGACAGGGGGCTACGAGCAGTACTTC; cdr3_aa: CASSLYGTGGYEQYF
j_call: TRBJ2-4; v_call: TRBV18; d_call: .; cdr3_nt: TGTGCCAGCTCACCATCCAGTGACGCCAAAAACATTCAGTACTTC; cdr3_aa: CASSPSSDAKNIQYF
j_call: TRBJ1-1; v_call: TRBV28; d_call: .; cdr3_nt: TGTGCCAGCAGGTCAGACAGGAGGAGGTTAAGCTCTGAAGCTTTCTTT; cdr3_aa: CASRSDRRRLSSEAFF
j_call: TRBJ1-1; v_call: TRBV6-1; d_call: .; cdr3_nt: TGTGCCAGCAGTGAATACGGGGGGGACACTGAAGCTTTCTTT; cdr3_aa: CASSEYGGDTEAFF
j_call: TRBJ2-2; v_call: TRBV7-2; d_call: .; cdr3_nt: TGTGCCAGCAGCTCGCCTACAGGGGGGGAGACCGGGGAGCTGTTTTTT; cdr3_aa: CASSSPTGGETGELFF
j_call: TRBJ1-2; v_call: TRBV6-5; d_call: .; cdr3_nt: TGTGCCAGCGAAAAGGGACAAGGGAATGGCTACACCTTC; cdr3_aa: CASEKGQGNGYTF
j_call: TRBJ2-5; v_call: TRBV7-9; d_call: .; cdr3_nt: TGTGCCAGCAGCTTTGGGAGTTGGGAGACCCAGTACTTC; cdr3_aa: CASSFGSWETQYF
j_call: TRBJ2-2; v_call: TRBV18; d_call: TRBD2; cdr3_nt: TGTGCCAGCTCACCGATACTAGCGCCGAACACCGGGGAGCTGTTTTTT; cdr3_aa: CASSPILAPNTGELFF
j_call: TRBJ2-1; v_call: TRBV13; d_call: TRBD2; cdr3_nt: TGTGCCAGCAGCTTTTTACTAGCGGGATACAATGAACAGTTCTTC; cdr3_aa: CASSFLLAGYNEQFF
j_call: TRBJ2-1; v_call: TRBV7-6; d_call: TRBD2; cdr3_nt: TGTGCCAGCAGCTTAGCAATAGCGGGGTACAATGAGCAGTTCTTC; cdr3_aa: CASSLAIAGYNEQFF
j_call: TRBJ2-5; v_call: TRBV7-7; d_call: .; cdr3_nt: TGTGCTAGCAGCTTAGAGTTGCCCCCAACGACCCAGTACTTC; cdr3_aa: CASSLELPPTTQYF
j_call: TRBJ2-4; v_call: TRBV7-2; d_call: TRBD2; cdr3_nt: TGTGCCAGCAGCTTATGGGGCGCGGGGGGGCAGGACATTCAGTACTTC; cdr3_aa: CASSLWGAGGQDIQYF
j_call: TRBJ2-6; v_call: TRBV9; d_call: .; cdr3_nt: TGTGCCAGCAGCCCGTATCCTGGGGCCAACGTCCTGACTTTC; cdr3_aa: CASSPYPGANVLTF
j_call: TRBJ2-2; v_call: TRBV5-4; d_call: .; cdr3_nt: TGTGCCAGCAGCTTGGAATCGGCGAAGGCCAACACCGGGGAGCTGTTTTTT; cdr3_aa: CASSLESAKANTGELFF
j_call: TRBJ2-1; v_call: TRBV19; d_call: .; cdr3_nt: TGTGCCAGTAGTATAGGGGGGATGGGGTTAGGCAATGAGCAGTTCTTC; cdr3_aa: CASSIGGMGLGNEQFF